These T cell receptor beta chains were read from a single sample in a study of shared clonotypes between healthy human individuals. Repertoires were generated with immunoSEQ multiplex PCR, while TCRdb's copy carries only in-frame clones and drops some. The table includes around 2,100,000 clones, just under 95% detected once. Sequenced input: naive CD8+ T cells sorted from blood. Every receptor here comes from a man in his late teens or twenties in good health. Both conserved end residues are part of each CDR3. A D gene is named only where the DNA matches it firmly. Expanded clones are given a class, and other clones once, few, many or no size at all.

V,J,D,size,DNA,CDR3
TRBV5-1,TRBJ2-1,NA,NA,TGCGCCAGCAGCTTGACCAGGGGAAACGAGCAGTTCTTC,CASSLTRGNEQFF
TRBV28,TRBJ2-7,TRBD1,NA,TGTGCCAGCAGTTTGCAGGGGGACACCTACGAGCAGTACTTC,CASSLQGDTYEQYF
TRBV6-6,TRBJ1-2,NA,NA,TGTGCCAGCAGTCAGCAACGAAACGGGGCCTATGGCTACACCTTC,CASSQQRNGAYGYTF
TRBV27,TRBJ1-2,NA,NA,TGTGCCAGCAGTCCCCTCGATGTAGGTAACTATGGCTACACCTTC,CASSPLDVGNYGYTF
TRBV4-1,TRBJ1-6,NA,NA,TGCGCCAGCAGCCAAGATAGGTACCGGGATTCACCCCTCCACTTT,CASSQDRYRDSPLHF
TRBV27,TRBJ2-7,NA,NA,TGTGCCAGCAGCCAAAGGGGCTCCTACGAGCAGTACTTC,CASSQRGSYEQYF
TRBV6-1,TRBJ2-7,NA,NA,TGTGCCAGCAGTGAAGTTCTAACCTACGAGCAGTACTTC,CASSEVLTYEQYF
TRBV7-9,TRBJ2-1,TRBD1,NA,TGTGCCAGCACCCAGCCGACAGGGAGAGACAATGAGCAGTTCTTC,CASTQPTGRDNEQFF
TRBV7-9,TRBJ2-7,TRBD2,NA,TGTGCCAGCAGCGGGGGGATTCTAGCGGGAAAGGACGAGCAGTACTTC,CASSGGILAGKDEQYF
TRBV6-1,TRBJ1-5,TRBD1,once,TGTGCCAGCAGTGAATGGGACAGTCTGTATCAGCCCCAGCATTTT,CASSEWDSLYQPQHF
TRBV2,TRBJ1-5,NA,NA,TGTGCCAGCAGTGAAGCGTCTACAGGCCCTAGCAATCAGCCCCAGCATTTT,CASSEASTGPSNQPQHF
TRBV27,TRBJ2-7,TRBD2,NA,TGTGCCAGCAGATCTGGCGGGGGTGTTCACTACGAGCAGTACTTC,CASRSGGGVHYEQYF
TRBV9,TRBJ2-3,NA,NA,TGTGCCAGCAGCCCCGGAAACACAGATACGCAGTATTTT,CASSPGNTDTQYF
TRBV5-1,TRBJ2-7,NA,NA,TGCGCCAGCAGCTTGTGGGGCCCTACCTACGAGCAGTACTTC,CASSLWGPTYEQYF
TRBV5-1,TRBJ1-1,NA,NA,TGCGCCAGCAAGGTGGGGAACACTGAAGCTTTCTTT,CASKVGNTEAFF
TRBV21-1,TRBJ2-1,NA,NA,TGTGCCAGCAGCAAATTGAGGACTAGCGGCTACAATGAGCAGTTCTTC,CASSKLRTSGYNEQFF
TRBV7-8,TRBJ2-7,NA,NA,TGTGCCAGCAGCTTAGAGGGTCGGGGGCTTATCTACGAGCAGTACTTC,CASSLEGRGLIYEQYF
TRBV2,TRBJ1-5,NA,NA,TGTGCCAGCACCCCGGACGGATTGGGACGTCCCCAGCATTTT,CASTPDGLGRPQHF
TRBV27,TRBJ2-7,TRBD2,NA,TGTGCCAGCAGTTCCGTTGGGGGAGCGGGGGAAGGGGAGCAGTACTTC,CASSSVGGAGEGEQYF
TRBV19,TRBJ1-2,NA,NA,TGTGCCAGTAAGTGGAACCCGACCCTCTATGGCTACACCTTC,CASKWNPTLYGYTF
TRBV27,TRBJ2-1,TRBD2,NA,TGTGCCAGCAGGCGTAGTAGCGGGGGGGCTTACAATGAGCAGTTCTTC,CASRRSSGGAYNEQFF
TRBV6-5,TRBJ1-2,NA,NA,TGTGCCAGCAGCTCCCAAGAGGCTAACTATGGCTACACCTTC,CASSSQEANYGYTF
TRBV2,TRBJ2-7,NA,NA,TGTGCCAGCAGACTAGGTCCCTCAGAAGGTAACCGGTACTTC,CASRLGPSEGNRYF
TRBV6-5,TRBJ2-2,TRBD1,NA,TGTGCCAGCAGTTCCGGGACAGGGGGGACCGGGGAGCTGTTTTTT,CASSSGTGGTGELFF
TRBV7-6,TRBJ1-1,NA,NA,TGTGCCAGCAGCTTAGTCGGGGGGATGAACACTGAAGCTTTCTTT,CASSLVGGMNTEAFF
TRBV27,TRBJ1-3,TRBD1,NA,TGTGCCAGCAGTTTATCCCCCGGGACAGGGCTAAACACCATATATTTT,CASSLSPGTGLNTIYF
TRBV7-9,TRBJ2-2,TRBD2,NA,TGTGCCAGCAGCCGGCCGGGACTAGCGGGAGTCACCGGGGAGCTGTTTTTT,CASSRPGLAGVTGELFF
TRBV7-9,TRBJ1-2,TRBD1,NA,TGTGCCAGCGGGTCGACAGGGACCTATGGCTACACCTTC,CASGSTGTYGYTF
TRBV5-1,TRBJ2-1,NA,once,TGCGCCAGCAGCTTCGGGGGTCGGATTGAGCAGTTCTTC,CASSFGGRIEQFF
TRBV11-2,TRBJ2-7,TRBD2,NA,TGTGCCAGCAGCTACGGGACTAGCGGGTTCTACGAGCAGTACTTC,CASSYGTSGFYEQYF
TRBV4-1,TRBJ1-5,NA,NA,TGCGCCAGCAGCCAAGAAAGAGATCAGCCCCAGCATTTT,CASSQERDQPQHF
TRBV9,TRBJ2-3,TRBD2,NA,TGTGCCAGCAGCGAATCGGGGGGGCCGACAGATACGCAGTATTTT,CASSESGGPTDTQYF
TRBV28,TRBJ1-3,TRBD1,NA,TGTGCCAGCAGTATCTACGACAGGGTCGACGGAAACACCATATATTTT,CASSIYDRVDGNTIYF
TRBV7-9,TRBJ2-7,NA,NA,TGTGCCAGCACCGTGACAGGCGTATCCTACGAGCAGTACTTC,CASTVTGVSYEQYF
TRBV30,TRBJ2-6,NA,NA,TGTGCCTGGAGTGTTGGGGCCGGGGCCAACGTCCTGACTTTC,CAWSVGAGANVLTF
TRBV5-1,TRBJ2-5,NA,NA,TGCGCCATCAGGGGAGAGACCCAGTACTTC,CAIRGETQYF
TRBV7-9,TRBJ2-3,TRBD2,NA,TGTGCCAGCAGCCGTCCGGGACTAGGAGCAGATACGCAGTATTTT,CASSRPGLGADTQYF
TRBV7-2,TRBJ1-6,NA,once,TGTGCCAGCAGCTTATCTGCGGGACTGGGTAATTCACCCCTCCACTTT,CASSLSAGLGNSPLHF
TRBV4-3,TRBJ2-3,NA,once,TGCGCCAGCAGCCAAGATCAGCCAGGACAGACGGGGGATACGCAGTATTTT,CASSQDQPGQTGDTQYF
TRBV6-5,TRBJ2-1,NA,once,TGTGCCAGCAGTTACTCTCAGGGGAATGAGCAGTTCTTC,CASSYSQGNEQFF
TRBV28,TRBJ2-7,NA,NA,TGTGCCAGCAGTTCCCTAGGACCTTCCTACGAGCAGTACTTC,CASSSLGPSYEQYF
TRBV7-9,TRBJ1-1,TRBD1,NA,TGTGCCAGTGACGCCACGGGACAGCCTCGCTCTCACGCTGAAGCTTTCTTT,CASDATGQPRSHAEAFF
TRBV7-9,TRBJ1-4,NA,NA,TGTGCCAGCAGCTTAGCGGCGGGAAGGAGTGATGAAAAACTGTTTTTT,CASSLAAGRSDEKLFF
TRBV7-9,TRBJ2-5,TRBD2,NA,TGTGCCAGCAGCTCGGGACTAGCTCCAGGAGAGACCCAGTACTTC,CASSSGLAPGETQYF
TRBV28,TRBJ2-3,TRBD2,NA,TGTGCCAGCAGTTTATTCGAACTAGCGGGGACCCCAGCGGCGACAGATACGCAGTATTTT,CASSLFELAGTPAATDTQYF
TRBV19,TRBJ2-1,NA,NA,TGTGCCAGTAGTATAGCCAGCTACAATGAGCAGTTCTTC,CASSIASYNEQFF
TRBV7-9,TRBJ2-1,NA,NA,TGTGCCAGCAGCTTAGTCAGTGATGAGCAGTTCTTC,CASSLVSDEQFF
TRBV2,TRBJ2-5,NA,NA,TGTGCCAGCAGTGAAGTGGTAGGGAAAGAGACCCAGTACTTC,CASSEVVGKETQYF
TRBV28,TRBJ2-7,NA,NA,TGTGCCAGCAGTTACAGTTCCTACGAGCAGTACTTC,CASSYSSYEQYF
TRBV13,TRBJ2-5,TRBD1,NA,TGTGCCAGCAGCTCCGGACAGGCTCGGGAGACCCAGTACTTC,CASSSGQARETQYF
TRBV27,TRBJ2-7,NA,NA,TGTGCCAGCAGCCCCGGGCCCCCCTACGAGCAGTACTTC,CASSPGPPYEQYF
TRBV7-9,TRBJ2-7,TRBD2,NA,TGTGCCAGCAGCTTAGGGACTAGCGGGAGCGAGCAGTACTTC,CASSLGTSGSEQYF
TRBV5-1,TRBJ2-5,TRBD2,NA,TGCGCCAGCAGCCCGGGGATTAGCGGGGGACAAGAGACCCAGTACTTC,CASSPGISGGQETQYF
TRBV6-1,TRBJ1-6,TRBD1,NA,TGTGCCAGCAGTTTAGGGGGCTTAAATTCACCCCTCCACTTT,CASSLGGLNSPLHF